The 29 T cell receptor beta chains given below trace back to one sample, sequenced in a study of T cell clones after liver transplantation. TCRdb's copy holds only in-frame clones and misses some; the assay was immunoSEQ multiplex PCR. The sample records about 53,000 clones, 70% to 85% being singletons. Material: CD4+ T cells from blood, obtained before liver transplant. These receptors all stem from a human donor who received a liver transplant.

The chain joins TRBV9 to TRBJ1-2; TRBD1 matches 7 bases. This CDR3 has 15 amino acids. Trimming cost V 0 bases and J 8 bases; bases outside gene matches: 10. Germline CDR1 is SGDLS and CDR2 is YYNGEE. CDR3 in DNA: TGTGCCAGCAGCGTAGGAGGGGGCGACAGATGGGGCTACACCTTC. This gives the protein CASSVGGGDRWGYTF. The complete variable domain, with remaining parts taken from reference TRBV9 and TRBJ1-2, reads DSGVTQTPKHLITATGQRVTLRCSPRSGDLSVYWYQQSLDQGLQFLIQYYNGEERAKGNILERFSAQQFPDLHSELNLSSLELGDSALYFCASSVGGGDRWGYTFGSGTRLTVV.

This clone was counted between two and nine times. The rearrangement links TRBV2 to TRBJ2-3, with 8 nucleotides matching TRBD1. This CDR3 is built from 15 residues. V lost 6 bases to trimming and J lost 3 bases; unmatched junction nucleotides: 8. CDR1 is SNHLY, CDR2 FYNNEI, per germline. The CDR3 spells CASRWTGKGTDTQYF. DNA of the CDR3: TGTGCCAGCAGATGGACAGGGAAGGGGACAGATACGCAGTATTTT.

The chain joins TRBV16 to TRBJ1-1; 11 bases agree with TRBD1. Germline V lookup: CDR1 KGHSY, CDR2 FQNENV. Losses at the gene ends were 4 bases for V and 4 bases for J; bases not matched to a gene: 5. The length of the CDR3 is 15 residues. The CDR3 is CASSLPGQGVTEAFF. DNA of the CDR3: TGTGCCAGCAGCCTTCCGGGACAGGGGGTCACTGAAGCTTTCTTT.

The rearrangement links TRBV7-9 to TRBJ1-1, with D possibly TRBD1 on 5 matching bases. The CDR3 extends over 15 amino acids. Per germline, CDR1 SEHNR and CDR2 FQNEAQ (reference sequence). V was shortened by 0 bases and J by 11 bases, with 19 bases between the two germline ends. The DNA of the CDR3 is TGTGCCAGCAGCTTAGCCCCGGGCAGGGCGGGTTTTGCTTTCTTT. The encoded protein is CASSLAPGRAGFAFF.

The chain carries TRBV29-1 and TRBJ2-5, with TRBD2 identical over 9 bases. V was clipped by 4 bases and J by 5 bases; unmatched bases: 2. This CDR3 is 12 amino acids long. Germline CDR1 reads SQVTM; CDR2 reads ANQGSEA. CDR3 in amino acids: CSVVAGVETQYF. CDR3 bases: TGCAGCGTTGTAGCGGGAGTGGAGACCCAGTACTTC.

The chain recombines TRBV18 with TRBJ2-5, with 9 bases aligning to TRBD2. The J segment lost 2 bases and the V segment lost 3 bases, leaving 7 bases of the junction unmatched. This CDR3 has 16 residues. Germline-derived CDR1 and CDR2 are KGHSH and LQKENI. DNA for the CDR3: TGTGCCAGCTCACCGTCGACTAGCGGAAGGCAAGAGACCCAGTACTTC. As protein: CASSPSTSGRQETQYF.

The CDR3 loop reads CASSSGAVDTQYF. CDR3 bases: TGTGCCAGTAGTAGCGGAGCGGTAGATACGCAGTATTTT. The chain combines TRBV19 with TRBJ2-3, with TRBD2 as a possible D gene (5 bases). Germline V lookup: CDR1 LNHDA, CDR2 SQIVND (reference sequence). There are 13 residues in the CDR3. V dropped 4 bases and J dropped 5 bases, with 10 bases sitting between them.

The chain recombines TRBV7-2 with TRBJ2-1; D call uncertain. The CDR3 runs 12 residues. The V gene lost 5 bases and the J gene lost 8 bases, with 10 bases spanning the gap. From germline, CDR1 is SGHTA and CDR2 FQGNSA. The CDR3: CASSPTGDEQFF. The CDR3 DNA reads TGTGCCAGCAGCCCAACTGGGGATGAGCAGTTCTTC.

A single count supports this clone. CDR3 sequence (DNA): TGTGCCAGTTCATACGCGGCGTATAATTCACCCCTCCACTTT. Protein product: CASSYAAYNSPLHF. V gene TRBV19 combines with J gene TRBJ1-6, with D unclear. Germline V gene sequence: CDR1 LNHDA, CDR2 SQIVND (reference sequence). This CDR3 is built from 14 residues. Trimming cost V 8 bases and J 4 bases, with 12 bases left between them.

A single count supports this clone. The CDR3 sequence: CASSLTGTNYGYTF. The CDR3, as DNA: TGTGCCAGCAGTCTCACAGGGACGAACTATGGCTACACCTTC. This sequence joins TRBV6-5 and TRBJ1-2; a weak D match, TRBD1 (6 bases). Trimming shortened V by 5 bases and J by 2 bases, and 12 bases separated the two germline ends. Germline lookup yields CDR1 MNHEY and CDR2 SVGAGI. The CDR3 has 14 residues.

The V gene is TRBV14, the J gene TRBJ1-1, with a tentative D call TRBD1 (6 bases). V was clipped by 4 bases and J by 5 bases, with 17 bases between them. Looked up from germline, CDR1 is SGHDN and CDR2 is FVKESK. The CDR3 has 15 residues. CDR3 amino acids: CASSPRGGGRTEAFF. As DNA, the CDR3 is TGTGCCAGCAGCCCTCGCGGGGGCGGTCGAACTGAAGCTTTCTTT.

V is TRBV15 and J is TRBJ1-2; D gene uncertain. CDR1 and CDR2 (germline): LNHNV, YYDKDF (reference sequence). This CDR3 spans 15 amino acids. V was pared by 3 bases and J by 1 base, with 12 bases between. The CDR3 reads CATSRGQRINYGYTF. As DNA, the CDR3 is TGTGCCACCAGCAGGGGTCAGCGAATTAACTATGGCTACACCTTC.

This chain connects TRBV2 to TRBJ2-5, with 8 bases matching TRBD2. The germline V gene encodes CDR1 SNHLY and CDR2 FYNNEI. The CDR3 consists of 14 residues. Trimming took 7 bases from V and 5 from J; bases not matched to a gene: 9. DNA for the CDR3: TGTGCCAGCATCAATAGCGGGGTCGGTGAGACCCAGTACTTC. It translates to CASINSGVGETQYF.

This clone was counted a few times. The chain has TRBV7-2 and TRBJ2-5; D gene unclear. The CDR3 extends over 11 amino acids. V lost 5 bases and J lost 3, with 4 bases in between. The germline CDR1 and CDR2 sequences are SGHTA and FQGNSA. In nucleotides, the CDR3 is TGTGCCAGCAGCATTGAAGAGACCCAGTACTTC. It specifies CASSIEETQYF.

The rearrangement uses TRBV28 and TRBJ2-3, with 9 bases aligning to TRBD2. The germline V gene has CDR1 MDHEN and CDR2 SYDVKM. The V segment lost 3 bases and the J segment 1 base; nucleotides outside the gene matches: 5. The CDR3 loop spans 16 amino acids. CDR3 residues: CASSFPPSGGTDTQYF. CDR3 coding DNA: TGTGCCAGCAGTTTCCCCCCTAGCGGGGGCACAGATACGCAGTATTTT.

This chain joins TRBV6-1 and TRBJ1-5, with 8 bases aligning to TRBD1. Trimming at V came to 6 bases and at J to 10 bases, leaving 5 bases not matched to a gene. The length of the CDR3 is 12 residues. Germline CDR1 MNHNS, CDR2 SASEGT. The CDR3 here is CASSPDRGPQHF. CDR3 DNA sequence: TGTGCCAGCAGCCCCGACAGGGGTCCCCAGCATTTT.

The V and J genes are TRBV6-6 and TRBJ2-5; D may be TRBD2 (6 bases). Trimming pared 4 bases from V and 3 bases from J, leaving 18 bases between. This CDR3 has 16 amino acids. Germline V gives CDR1 MNHNY, CDR2 SVGAGI (reference sequence). CDR3 amino acids: CASSSQMGRTKETQYF. The CDR3 DNA sequence: TGTGCCAGCAGTTCCCAGATGGGACGGACTAAAGAGACCCAGTACTTC.

The chain employs TRBV5-4 and TRBJ2-2, with D perhaps TRBD2 (6 bases). The CDR3 covers 16 residues. With 2 bases removed from V and 5 bases from J, the gap between germline ends came to 16 bases. CDR1 and CDR2 (germline): SGHNT, YYREEE (reference sequence). The CDR3 DNA reads TGTGCCAGCAGCTTCCCGGGACTGTTGGATACCGGGGAGCTGTTTTTT. This codes for CASSFPGLLDTGELFF.

The J gene is TRBJ2-5, the V gene TRBV2; D is perhaps TRBD2 (5 bases). V lost 1 base, J lost 2 bases, and 8 bases lay in between. The CDR3 covers 14 residues. Germline V gives CDR1 SNHLY, CDR2 FYNNEI. The CDR3 sequence is CASSEDERQETQYF. The CDR3 nucleotides read TGTGCCAGCAGTGAAGACGAGCGGCAAGAGACCCAGTACTTC.

V and J are TRBV7-3 and TRBJ1-1; TRBD1 matches 7 bases. This CDR3 has 13 amino acids. Germline assignment: CDR1 SGHTA and CDR2 FQGTGA. With 5 bases clipped from V and 4 bases from J, the junction kept 4 bases outside the gene matches. Here the CDR3 reads CASSPNRGTEAFF. The CDR3 region has the DNA TGTGCCAGCAGCCCAAACAGGGGCACTGAAGCTTTCTTT.

The chain uses TRBV28 and TRBJ1-2, with 8 nucleotides matching TRBD1. The junction had 4 bases not matched to a gene; V was cut back by 6 bases and J by 4 bases. The CDR3 is made up of 13 amino acids. The germline V gene has CDR1 MDHEN and CDR2 SYDVKM. CDR3 protein: CASSQGAPYGYTF. CDR3 bases: TGTGCCAGCAGCCAGGGGGCTCCCTATGGCTACACCTTC.

The chain has TRBV7-9 and TRBJ2-6, with no clear D. Germline CDR1 SEHNR, CDR2 FQNEAQ (reference sequence). The CDR3 totals 13 residues. The V end lost 0 bases, the J end lost 13 bases, and 10 bases lay between the germline ends. The chain's CDR3 is CASSLAEPNVLTF. The CDR3 DNA reads as TGTGCCAGCAGCTTAGCAGAGCCGAATGTCCTGACTTTC.

This clone was seen a handful of times. The chain recombines TRBV15 with TRBJ2-1; either TRBD1 or TRBD2 may fit D (7 bases each). Germline CDR1 reads LNHNV; CDR2 reads YYDKDF (reference sequence). The CDR3 covers 14 residues. V was clipped by 1 base and J by 6 bases, with 10 bases between them. CDR3 in DNA: TGTGCCACCAGCAGAGGCAGGGGGGGCAATGAGCAGTTCTTC. It is translated as CATSRGRGGNEQFF.

This clone was observed a handful of times. This chain connects TRBV2 to TRBJ2-5; D is ambiguous. Trimming removed 6 bases from V and 4 bases from J, with 15 bases in between. CDR3 length: 14 amino acids. Germline values: CDR1 SNHLY, CDR2 FYNNEI. The CDR3 sequence is CASSARTGPETQYF. The CDR3 bases are TGTGCCAGCAGCGCGAGGACGGGTCCAGAGACCCAGTACTTC.

This chain links TRBV2 with TRBJ2-7; 14 positions agree with TRBD2. CDR1 SNHLY and CDR2 FYNNEI come from the germline V gene. V was pared by 8 bases and J by 2 bases, with 2 bases of the junction left unmatched. CDR3 length: 14 residues. CDR3 DNA sequence: TGTGCCAGCGAGGGACTAGCGGGGGCCTACGAGCAGTACTTC. Translation gives CASEGLAGAYEQYF.

This clone was counted once. V gene TRBV5-1 combines with J gene TRBJ2-1; D is undetermined. Germline V gene sequence: CDR1 SGHRS, CDR2 YFSETQ. The CDR3 has 11 residues. V dropped 5 bases and J dropped 8 bases, with 8 bases sitting between them. Written as DNA, the CDR3 is TGCGCCAGCAGTGTATATGATGAGCAGTTCTTC. Protein product: CASSVYDEQFF.

This clone turned up a few times. The V and J genes are TRBV4-1 and TRBJ1-5, with D possibly matching TRBD1 (5 bases). The ends were cut back, 3 bases at V and 0 bases at J, with 9 bases in the middle. The CDR3 totals 15 residues. Germline-derived CDR1 and CDR2 are MGHRA and YSYEKL. The CDR3 reads CASSQGDHSNQPQHF. The CDR3 nucleotides are TGCGCCAGCAGCCAGGGGGACCATAGCAATCAGCCCCAGCATTTT.

The V gene is TRBV5-6, the J gene TRBJ1-6; TRBD1 agrees at 11 bases. The CDR3 is 17 residues long. Trimming removed 2 bases from V and 7 bases from J; junction bases left unmatched: 8. CDR1 is SGHDT and CDR2 is YYEEEE in the germline V gene. The chain's CDR3 is CASSFVSGTGGNSPLHF. CDR3 coding DNA: TGTGCCAGCAGCTTTGTCTCCGGGACAGGGGGAAATTCACCCCTCCACTTT.

This clone has only a few counts. The CDR3 nucleotides read TGTGCCAGCAGTTCCACGAGGGGGGCTGGGGAAAAACTGTTTTTT. This translates into CASSSTRGAGEKLFF. The chain carries TRBV2 and TRBJ1-4, with D maybe TRBD1 (6 bases). CDR1 and CDR2 from the germline V gene are SNHLY and FYNNEI. CDR3 length: 15 residues. V gave up 5 bases and J gave up 8 bases, with 18 bases separating them.